The subject of this entry is one T cell receptor (beta chain). TCRdb's table, derived via immunoSEQ multiplex PCR, lists solely in-frame clones and lacks some. The sample gives approximately 25,000 clones, more than 75% of which show up once; about 0.68% is in the top ten. This sample was included in a study of T cell changes during pregnancy in multiple sclerosis. The TCR sequence derives from a female donor in good health, enrolled as a control in a pregnancy study. The sequencing here drew on CD4+ T cells from peripheral blood mononuclear cells, taken in the first trimester of pregnancy.

The CDR3 DNA reads TGTGCCAGCAGTGAAAGGGGGGGCGGATATGGCTACACCTTC. Its translation is CASSERGGGYGYTF. V is TRBV21-1 and J is TRBJ1-2. TRBV21-1 is listed as a pseudogene. This CDR3 has 14 amino acids.